The 25 T cell receptor beta chains below all came from one sample that was sequenced in a study of PD-1 blockade in classical Hodgkin lymphoma. Here immunoSEQ multiplex PCR was the method, and the copy in TCRdb shows in-frame clones only, minus some. The sample has more than 95,000 clones, approximately 89% seen once. Time point of the sample: cycle 4 day 1 (C4D1), after less than seven weeks of nivolumab. Each patient experienced a relapse that followed autologous stem cell transplantation, and brentuximab vedotin exposure varied. This material consisted of peripheral blood mononuclear cells (PBMCs), taken before the fourth cycle of nivolumab. The receptors here all came from a human donor with classical Hodgkin lymphoma.

This clone showed up just a few times. This sequence joins TRBV28 and TRBJ1-2; no reliable D call. Trimming stripped 6 bases from V and 9 bases from J, with 23 bases between. The length of the CDR3 is 15 residues. CDR1 is MDHEN and CDR2 is SYDVKM in the germline V gene. The CDR3 DNA follows: TGTGCCAGCAGCCAGCCTAAGTGGGCCGGTAAGAGCTACACCTTC. Its protein product is CASSQPKWAGKSYTF.

This chain uses TRBV7-2 with TRBJ1-2, with 9 bases aligning to TRBD1. Germline CDR1 reads SGHTA; CDR2 reads FQGNSA. The CDR3 is 19 residues long. With 5 bases clipped from V and 6 bases from J, the junction kept 22 bases outside the gene matches. CDR3 sequence reads: CASSQKLGTGPTPGDGYTF. As DNA, the CDR3 is TGTGCCAGCAGCCAAAAACTCGGGACAGGGCCTACCCCTGGGGATGGCTACACCTTC. Looking up the rest from reference TRBV7-2 and TRBJ1-2 gives the full variable domain: GAGVSQSPSNKVTEKGKDVELRCDPISGHTALYWYRQSLGQGLEFLIYFQGNSAPDKSGLPSDRFSAERTGGSVSTLTIQRTQQEDSAVYLCASSQKLGTGPTPGDGYTFGSGTRLTVV.

This clone was seen just once. The rearrangement links TRBV7-9 to TRBJ2-7; no definite D call. Germline lookup yields CDR1 SEHNR and CDR2 FQNEAQ (reference sequence). The CDR3 length is 12 residues. Trimming cost V 5 bases and J 4 bases, with 9 bases left between them. The CDR3 sequence is CASSPATYEQYF. As DNA, the CDR3 is TGTGCCAGCAGCCCCGCGACTTACGAGCAGTACTTC.

The chain combines TRBV7-9 with TRBJ2-7; D ambiguous. V lost 1 base to trimming and J lost 3 bases, with 1 base between them. This CDR3 has 11 residues. Germline V gene sequence: CDR1 SEHNR, CDR2 FQNEAQ (reference sequence). CDR3 amino acids: CASSLDYEQYF. The CDR3 nucleotides are TGTGCCAGCAGCTTAGACTACGAGCAGTACTTC.

This clone is a singleton in its sample. The J gene is TRBJ2-7, the V gene TRBV14; 7 nucleotides line up with TRBD1. This CDR3 is built from 14 residues. Germline assignment: CDR1 SGHDN and CDR2 FVKESK. With V trimmed by 4 bases and J by 7 bases, 10 bases remained unmatched. The DNA of the CDR3 is TGTGCCAGCAGCCTGGGACAGTTAATTGGGGAGCAGTACTTC. Protein product: CASSLGQLIGEQYF.

The chain has TRBV7-9 and TRBJ2-7; a possible D gene is TRBD1 (6 bases). V was clipped by 5 bases and J by 5 bases, with 16 bases between them. The length of the CDR3 is 14 residues. Germline lookup yields CDR1 SEHNR and CDR2 FQNEAQ (reference sequence). CDR3 nucleotide sequence: TGTGCCAGCAGCCCCCTGGGGGCCCCTCACGAGCAGTACTTC. Protein: CASSPLGAPHEQYF.

The chain is built from TRBV5-1 and TRBJ2-3; D may be TRBD1 (6 bases). The germline gives CDR1 SGHRS, CDR2 YFSETQ. This CDR3 region has 15 residues. V was cut by 4 bases and J by 2 bases, with 14 bases left in between. The CDR3 loop is CASSGDRRYTDTQYF. DNA for the CDR3: TGCGCCAGCAGCGGAGACAGGAGATACACAGATACGCAGTATTTT.

The gene calls are TRBV30 and TRBJ2-5, with D maybe TRBD2 (5 bases). Germline lookup yields CDR1 GTSNPN and CDR2 SVGIG (reference sequence). This CDR3 is 13 amino acids long. V was trimmed by 2 bases and J by 0 bases, leaving 7 bases between them. The DNA of the CDR3 is TGTGCCTGGAGTTGGGAGAACCAAGAGACCCAGTACTTC. Its protein product is CAWSWENQETQYF. The complete variable domain, with remaining parts taken from reference TRBV30 and TRBJ2-5, reads SQTIHQWPATLVQPVGSPLSLECTVEGTSNPNLYWYRQAAGRGLQLLFYSVGIGQISSEVPQNLSASRPQDRQFILSSKKLLLSDSGFYLCAWSWENQETQYFGPGTRLLVL.

This clone has only a few counts. The J gene is TRBJ1-1, the V gene TRBV7-6; D may be TRBD1 (5 bases). Germline CDR1 and CDR2: SGHVS and FNYEAQ. The CDR3 covers 12 residues. V was trimmed by 5 bases and J by 10 bases, leaving 14 bases between them. CDR3 sequence: CASSPTQGGAFF. The CDR3 DNA is TGTGCCAGCAGCCCAACTCAGGGAGGAGCTTTCTTT.

The chain combines TRBV28 with TRBJ2-5; D is uncertain. The CDR3 is 11 amino acids. V shed 7 bases and J shed 5 bases, with 8 bases lying between them. Germline V gives CDR1 MDHEN, CDR2 SYDVKM. The CDR3 here is CASTSGETQYF. CDR3 nucleotide sequence: TGTGCCAGCACCTCTGGGGAGACCCAGTACTTC. The full variable domain, rest sourced from reference TRBV28 and TRBJ2-5, is DVKVTQSSRYLVKRTGEKVFLECVQDMDHENMFWYRQDPGLGLRLIYFSYDVKMKEKGDIPEGYSVSREKKERFSLILESASTNQTSMYLCASTSGETQYFGPGTRLLVL.

This rearrangement joins TRBV13 to TRBJ2-7; TRBD2 is a possible D gene (5 bases). V was trimmed by 5 bases and J by 2 bases, leaving 13 bases between them. Per the germline V gene, CDR1 is PRHDT and CDR2 is FYEKMQ (reference sequence). The CDR3 has 14 amino acids. The CDR3 here is CASSRRSTTYEQYF. CDR3 in DNA: TGTGCCAGCAGCCGGAGGAGCACCACCTACGAGCAGTACTTC.

The chain joins TRBV5-1 to TRBJ2-5; 12 bases map to TRBD2. Germline V gives CDR1 SGHRS, CDR2 YFSETQ. With 0 bases clipped from V and 5 bases from J, the junction kept 2 bases outside the gene matches. The CDR3 loop spans 15 amino acids. CDR3 sequence reads: CASSLGLAGVETQYF. CDR3 nucleotides: TGCGCCAGCAGCTTGGGACTAGCGGGAGTGGAGACCCAGTACTTC.

V usage is TRBV7-9 and J usage is TRBJ1-5; tentative D call: TRBD1 (6 bases). The V end was cut by 5 bases, the J end by 7 bases, with 15 bases between. The germline V gene encodes CDR1 SEHNR and CDR2 FQNEAQ (reference sequence). The CDR3 is 14 amino acids. This CDR3 reads CASSQGGAGQPQHF. The CDR3 coding sequence is TGTGCCAGCAGCCAAGGGGGAGCAGGACAGCCCCAGCATTTT.

The rearrangement links TRBV5-1 to TRBJ2-3; 12 bases are shared with TRBD2. The germline V gene encodes CDR1 SGHRS and CDR2 YFSETQ. V shed 4 bases and J 6 bases; nucleotides not matched to a gene: 9. The CDR3 totals 16 residues. In DNA, the CDR3 is TGCGCCAGCAGCCCCGGGGGACTAGCGGGTTTCGATACGCAGTATTTT. Translation gives CASSPGGLAGFDTQYF.

This chain joins TRBV2 and TRBJ1-3; D remains unclear. This CDR3 spans 14 amino acids. Germline CDR1 SNHLY, CDR2 FYNNEI. V lost 4 bases, J lost 0 bases, and 7 bases lay in between. The CDR3 bases are TGTGCCAGCAGTGCAGAGAGCTCTGGAAACACCATATATTTT. Its translation is CASSAESSGNTIYF.

The V and J genes are TRBV4-3 and TRBJ2-1; 8 bases are a match to TRBD2. CDR3 length: 17 residues. Unmatched junction bases numbered 5, after V lost 0 bases and J lost 1 base. Germline-derived CDR1 and CDR2 are LGHNA and YSLEER. CDR3 sequence (DNA): TGCGCCAGCAGCCAAGATGGACCGGGGGGGTCCTACAATGAGCAGTTCTTC. As protein: CASSQDGPGGSYNEQFF.

This rearrangement joins TRBV12-5 to TRBJ2-1; D is ambiguous. The CDR3 runs 13 residues. Germline loops: CDR1 LGHNT, CDR2 FRNRAP. V gave up 3 bases and J gave up 6 bases, with 9 bases separating them. CDR3 DNA sequence: TGTGCTAGTGGTTTATGGGGTGGCAATGAGCAGTTCTTC. Translating gives CASGLWGGNEQFF.

This clone was counted a few times. V and J are TRBV7-9 and TRBJ2-7; possibly TRBD2 for D (6 bases). CDR3 length equals 15 residues. With 1 base removed from V and 2 bases from J, the gap between germline ends came to 12 bases. Germline V gene data show CDR1 as SEHNR and CDR2 as FQNEAQ (reference sequence). As DNA, the CDR3 is TGTGCCAGCAGCTTAGACCCTAGCGCGGCCTACGAGCAGTACTTC. It translates to CASSLDPSAAYEQYF. Full variable domain (missing parts from reference TRBV7-9 and TRBJ2-7): DTGVSQNPRHKITKRGQNVTFRCDPISEHNRLYWYRQTLGQGPEFLTYFQNEAQLEKSRLLSDRFSAERPKGSFSTLEIQRTEQGDSAMYLCASSLDPSAAYEQYFGPGTRLTVT.

V and J are TRBV2 and TRBJ2-2, with TRBD1 as a possible D gene (6 bases). In germline, CDR1 is SNHLY, CDR2 FYNNEI. The CDR3 spans 14 residues. The V and J ends lost 7 bases and 2 bases respectively, with 11 bases between them. The CDR3 sequence is CASTGRGNTGELFF. CDR3 DNA: TGTGCCAGCACGGGCAGGGGAAACACCGGGGAGCTGTTTTTT.

The chain employs TRBV6-5 and TRBJ2-1; D gene uncertain. Germline CDR1 MNHEY, CDR2 SVGAGI. Trimming cost V 4 bases and J 7 bases, with 11 bases left between them. This CDR3 region has 13 residues. CDR3 sequence (DNA): TGTGCCAGCAGTTCCCCACTTTGGAATGAGCAGTTCTTC. It is translated as CASSSPLWNEQFF.

The chain recombines TRBV29-1 with TRBJ1-2; 7 positions agree with TRBD1. V dropped 4 bases and J dropped 6; count of bases not matched to a gene: 5. The V gene's germline CDR1 is SQVTM and CDR2 ANQGSEA. There are 12 residues in the CDR3. As DNA, the CDR3 is TGCAGCGTTGTTAGACAGGGTGATGGCTACACCTTC. Protein: CSVVRQGDGYTF.

The gene calls are TRBV2 and TRBJ2-3; 7 bases agree with TRBD2. V lost 4 bases, J lost 5 bases, and 9 bases stayed unmatched. The CDR3 contains 15 residues. Germline CDR1 reads SNHLY; CDR2 reads FYNNEI. CDR3 sequence (DNA): TGTGCCAGCAGTGGAGCGGGACGGCCGGGAGATACGCAGTATTTT. Its protein is CASSGAGRPGDTQYF.

This rearrangement joins TRBV11-3 to TRBJ2-7; tentative D call: TRBD1 (6 bases). Looked up from germline, CDR1 is SGHNT and CDR2 is YENEEA. The CDR3 is made up of 15 amino acids. Between the trimmed V and J ends, which lost 2 bases and 3 bases, there was a span of 14 bases. The CDR3 DNA is TGTGCCAGCAGCTTAAGGGGACAACTAGGCTACGAGCAGTACTTC. This sequence encodes CASSLRGQLGYEQYF.

The chain links TRBV5-4 to TRBJ2-7, with 8 bases fitting TRBD1. The J segment lost 3 bases and the V segment lost 4 bases, leaving 6 bases of the junction unmatched. CDR3 length equals 14 residues. Per germline, CDR1 SGHNT and CDR2 YYREEE (reference sequence). The chain's CDR3 is CASSLGTGLYEQYF. The CDR3 DNA reads TGTGCCAGCAGCCTGGGGACAGGACTCTACGAGCAGTACTTC.

The rearrangement joins TRBV6-5 to TRBJ1-1; TRBD1 might be the D (5 bases). Germline V CDR1 and CDR2: MNHEY, SVGAGI. CDR3 size: 15 residues. V dropped 2 bases and J dropped 4 bases, with 14 bases sitting between them. The CDR3 spells CASSYEGQGITEAFF. CDR3 bases: TGTGCCAGCAGTTACGAGGGGCAGGGTATCACTGAAGCTTTCTTT.